This T cell receptor beta chain is from a study of vaccination effects on CD4 cells after COVID-19. In the study overall: Following the second dose by a median of 72 days, the post-vaccine samples were obtained.

CDR1 and CDR2 from the germline V gene are SGHDT and YYEEEE. The CDR3 spans 16 residues. Trimming stripped 3 bases from V and 0 bases from J, with 15 bases between. This clone was recorded once. Its antigen is still unknown. Clones were sequenced by immunoSEQ multiplex PCR, and TCRdb holds only the in-frame ones, with some missing. The sample has roughly 71,000 clones, 80% to 85% seen once. Before any sequencing was done, the ViraFEST assay used viral peptide pools to expand antigen-specific CD4+ T cells. Around day 10 of culture, CD4+ T cells were separated out. Each participant was given two doses of one vaccine (BNT162b2 or mRNA-1273).

The chain joins TRBV5-6 to TRBJ1-1, with D possibly being TRBD1 (6 bases). The receptor was derived from a human donor who received a COVID-19 vaccine. Sequencing used CD4+ T cells from PBMCs cultured with HCoV-229E spike peptides, obtained after COVID-19 vaccination. CDR3 residues: CASSSDSRWMNTEAFF. Written as DNA, the CDR3 is TGTGCCAGCAGCTCGGACAGTAGGTGGATGAACACTGAAGCTTTCTTT. The variable domain in full, with the rest retrieved from reference TRBV5-6 and TRBJ1-1, is DAGVTQSPTHLIKTRGQQVTLRCSPKSGHDTVSWYQQALGQGPQFIFQYYEEEERQRGNFPDRFSGHQFPNYSSELNVNALLLGDSALYLCASSSDSRWMNTEAFFGQGTRLTVV.